This TCR beta chain was captured by sequencing in a study of blood T cell repertoires in COVID-19. Study context: Some COVID-19 samples were acute and others convalescent; all came from the United States, Italy and Spain.

Clones were sequenced by immunoSEQ multiplex PCR, and TCRdb holds only the in-frame ones, with some missing. The sample includes roughly 400,000 clones, roughly 88% of them seen just once. This CDR3 is 12 amino acids long. Germline V gene sequence: CDR1 MNHEY, CDR2 SVGAGI. V lost 6 bases, J lost 1 base, and 6 bases lay in between. This rearrangement joins TRBV6-5 to TRBJ2-5; D is unclear. This sequence originates from a woman in her thirties or forties with acute COVID-19. The specimen sequenced was PBMCs or T cells enriched from blood (not recorded which). The CDR3 sequence: CASRASQETQYF. As DNA, the CDR3 is TGTGCCAGCAGGGCATCCCAAGAGACCCAGTACTTC.